This T cell receptor beta chain was profiled in a study of PD-1 blockade in mismatch repair-deficient tumors (TCRdb year 2017). Concerning the study at large: Between September 2013 and September 2016, 86 consecutive patients with around twelve mismatch repair-deficient cancer types, all previously treated and progressing, were enrolled in the trial. Deep sequencing of TCR CDR3 regions was used to track tumor-associated T cell clones in peripheral blood of patients responding to PD-1 blockade.

Concerning this clone itself: What antigen it recognizes has not been identified. Per-base qualities were not stored, and no clone one base away is much larger.

Mismatch repair deficiency in every enrolled patient was established by polymerase chain reaction or immunohistochemistry. TCR sequencing was performed for a few patients who responded to pembrolizumab therapy. The phase II trial prospectively evaluated PD-1 blockade with pembrolizumab in advanced mismatch repair-deficient cancers, independent of tissue of origin. Serial peripheral blood T cell samples were collected before and at multiple times after starting PD-1 blockade. Blood sampling times were expressed in weeks after the first pembrolizumab dose. The library relied on the immunoSEQ multiplex PCR assay. TCRdb re-hosts the immuneACCESS table, in-frame sequences only. Its copies lack some clones; in the studies checked, an unresolved V gene accounts for under half of them, and the cause for the rest is not known. A total of about 120,000 clones appear in this sample, 85% to 90% of them only once. The ten largest clones take up roughly 14% of the sample.

The CDR3 measures 16 amino acids from cysteine to phenylalanine. Here the CDR3 DNA is all that survives: 48 bases in frame from base 1. CDR1 KGHSH and CDR2 LQKENI were looked up in the germline V gene. The junction shows trimming of 3 bases on V and 5 bases on J, and the gene matches do not reach 7 bases of it. What the research found in general, with its limitations: Clones residing in the tumor, which were often undetectable in blood before treatment, expanded quickly after pembrolizumab and then contracted, generally before radiologic responses.

The sequenced sample was peripheral blood, obtained 44 weeks after starting pembrolizumab. The sequence was collected from an adult with mismatch repair-deficient cancer. Rearrangement joined TRBV18 to TRBJ1-1; 12 bases in the junction line up with TRBD1. The CDR3 protein: CASSPLGQGARTEAFF. Read as DNA, the sequence is TGTGCCAGCTCACCTCTGGGACAGGGGGCGAGGACTGAAGCTTTCTTT.